Each of the 21 T cell receptor beta chains below was sequenced from the same sample in a study of tumour-infiltrating T cells in Burkitt lymphoma. Produced via immunoSEQ multiplex PCR; TCRdb's table is partial and in-frame only. The data hold tens of thousands of clones, with less than 40% observed a single time. Source material: tumor tissue. Receptors originate from a human donor with Burkitt lymphoma.

This clone was seen more than once but under ten times. This sequence joins TRBV19 and TRBJ1-2, with D possibly matching TRBD1 (5 bases). This CDR3 spans 15 amino acids. Germline-derived CDR1 and CDR2 are LNHDA and SQIVND (reference sequence). The V and J ends lost 4 bases and 6 bases respectively, with 18 bases between them. The DNA of the CDR3 is TGTGCCAGTAGTACTAGTCCAGGGTTGAGGAATGGCTACACCTTC. Protein sequence: CASSTSPGLRNGYTF.

This chain connects TRBV9 to TRBJ1-3; D call uncertain. CDR3 size: 16 residues. From germline, CDR1 is SGDLS and CDR2 YYNGEE. The V gene lost 4 bases and the J gene lost 0 bases, with 14 bases spanning the gap. The CDR3 coding sequence is TGTGCCAGCAGCCTAAGGCCGGGGTTCTCTGGAAACACCATATATTTT. It is translated as CASSLRPGFSGNTIYF.

This chain uses TRBV18 with TRBJ1-2; TRBD1 is a possible D gene (6 bases). V was clipped by 0 bases and J by 8 bases, with 13 bases between them. Germline V gene data show CDR1 as KGHSH and CDR2 as LQKENI. The CDR3 runs 14 residues. CDR3 in amino acids: CASSPPVQGGGYTF. The CDR3 DNA follows: TGTGCCAGCTCACCACCAGTACAGGGAGGGGGCTACACCTTC.

The chain carries TRBV29-1 and TRBJ2-1; D possibly corresponds to TRBD1 (5 bases). Germline CDR1 reads SQVTM; CDR2 reads ANQGSEA. V lost 6 bases, J lost 5 bases, and 20 bases lay in between. The CDR3 spans 15 residues. CDR3 sequence: CSVGPWDGAHNEQFF. The CDR3 nucleotides read TGCAGCGTGGGTCCCTGGGATGGGGCCCACAATGAGCAGTTCTTC.

Only a few counts were recorded for this clone. This chain connects TRBV6-1 to TRBJ1-1, with unresolved D. From germline, CDR1 is MNHNS and CDR2 SASEGT. The germline V and J ends were trimmed by 4 bases and 9 bases, with 15 bases remaining between them. The CDR3 length is 13 residues. For the CDR3, the DNA is TGTGCCAGCAGTGGGACTTCTCCCGCAAAAGCTTTCTTT. Protein product: CASSGTSPAKAFF.

The genes are TRBV27 and TRBJ1-1; TRBD1 aligns across 7 bases. Looked up from germline, CDR1 is MNHEY and CDR2 is SMNVEV (reference sequence). V shed 8 bases, J shed 4 bases, and the junction held 19 bases outside the gene matches. This CDR3 contains 17 residues. The CDR3 region is CASQPNRGRPSLTEAFF. In DNA, the CDR3 is TGTGCCAGCCAACCAAACAGGGGACGCCCGTCCCTCACTGAAGCTTTCTTT.

In its sample, this clone was seen a few times. The CDR3 DNA reads as TGTGCCAGCAGTAGAGGGGGTCCGGATGAAAAACTGTTTTTT. Protein sequence: CASSRGGPDEKLFF. The chain recombines TRBV7-6 with TRBJ1-4; D may be TRBD1 (6 bases). The V gene's germline CDR1 is SGHVS and CDR2 FNYEAQ. The V end lost 6 bases, the J end lost 6 bases, and 14 bases lay between the germline ends. The CDR3 spans 14 residues.

This clone was detected once. V gene TRBV14 combines with J gene TRBJ2-2; 10 bases agree with TRBD1. V lost 2 bases to trimming and J lost 3 bases; unmatched junction nucleotides: 12. This CDR3 spans 19 amino acids. Looked up from germline, CDR1 is SGHDN and CDR2 is FVKESK. CDR3 residues: CASSQIGRGQGTYTGELFF. CDR3 nucleotide sequence: TGTGCCAGCAGCCAAATCGGGCGGGGACAGGGGACATACACCGGGGAGCTGTTTTTT.

This clone was recorded a few times. The chain has TRBV5-1 and TRBJ2-2, with 7 positions matching TRBD2. V was clipped by 4 bases and J by 3 bases; unmatched bases: 6. The CDR3 extends over 15 amino acids. Germline-derived CDR1 and CDR2 are SGHRS and YFSETQ. CDR3 protein: CASSPRLADTGELFF. As DNA, the CDR3 is TGCGCCAGCAGCCCCCGACTAGCCGACACCGGGGAGCTGTTTTTT.

This clone came up a few times. This sequence joins TRBV30 and TRBJ2-7, with D maybe TRBD2 (5 bases). The CDR3 extends over 12 amino acids. Germline CDR1 reads GTSNPN; CDR2 reads SVGIG (reference sequence). V was pared by 0 bases and J by 6 bases, with 9 bases between. The CDR3 nucleotides read TGTGCCTGGAGTGTACCCGCGGGCGAGCAGTACTTC. Residues: CAWSVPAGEQYF. Supplemented by reference TRBV30 and TRBJ2-7, the full variable domain reads SQTIHQWPATLVQPVGSPLSLECTVEGTSNPNLYWYRQAAGRGLQLLFYSVGIGQISSEVPQNLSASRPQDRQFILSSKKLLLSDSGFYLCAWSVPAGEQYFGPGTRLTVT.

The chain combines TRBV7-9 with TRBJ1-1, with TRBD1 matching over 7 bases. Germline-derived CDR1 and CDR2 are SEHNR and FQNEAQ (reference sequence). The CDR3 length is 11 residues. V lost 6 bases and J lost 11; bases outside the gene matches: 6. The CDR3 DNA reads TGTGCCAGCAGTCCTGACAGGGCGGCTTTCTTT. Its protein is CASSPDRAAFF.

This chain joins TRBV6-5 and TRBJ1-2, with a weak D call TRBD1 (5 bases). The CDR3 is made up of 15 amino acids. From germline, CDR1 is MNHEY and CDR2 SVGAGI. V was pared by 4 bases and J by 8 bases, with 20 bases between. DNA of the CDR3: TGTGCCAGCAGTTTCCAGGGCCCACCCGGAGGAGGCTACACCTTC. It encodes CASSFQGPPGGGYTF.

This clone was seen a few times. The V and J genes are TRBV7-2 and TRBJ1-6, with 9 positions matching TRBD1. The CDR3 is 16 amino acids. J lost 7 bases, V lost 5 bases, and 9 bases had no gene match. Germline V gene lookup returns CDR1 SGHTA and CDR2 FQGNSA. CDR3 nucleotides: TGTGCCAGCAGCACATCACAGGGGGCCCAGAATTCACCCCTCCACTTT. Its translation is CASSTSQGAQNSPLHF.

This rearrangement joins TRBV7-9 to TRBJ1-6; maybe TRBD1 (6 bases). Trimming left V 5 bases short and J 8 bases short, with 13 bases between. The CDR3 consists of 14 residues. The germline V gene has CDR1 SEHNR and CDR2 FQNEAQ (reference sequence). CDR3 in amino acids: CASSPGRQDSPLHF. The CDR3 DNA sequence: TGTGCCAGCAGCCCCGGTAGACAGGATTCACCCCTCCACTTT.

This clone was counted between two and nine times. V usage is TRBV5-1 and J usage is TRBJ2-1; 15 nucleotides line up with TRBD2. Germline CDR1 is SGHRS and CDR2 is YFSETQ. V shed 4 bases, J shed 0 bases, and the junction held 5 bases outside the gene matches. The CDR3 consists of 18 residues. The CDR3 spells CASSHGTSGGSSYNEQFF. Here the CDR3 DNA reads TGCGCCAGCAGCCACGGGACTAGCGGGGGGAGCTCCTACAATGAGCAGTTCTTC.

V is TRBV19 and J is TRBJ1-2, with D unresolved. The CDR3 consists of 14 residues. The V and J ends lost 5 bases and 4 bases respectively, with 14 bases between them. Germline-derived CDR1 and CDR2 are LNHDA and SQIVND (reference sequence). CDR3 protein: CASSVGQFGYGYTF. CDR3 DNA: TGTGCCAGTAGTGTGGGTCAATTTGGCTATGGCTACACCTTC.

The gene calls are TRBV29-1 and TRBJ2-3; no clear D. The CDR3 is made up of 12 amino acids. Germline V lookup: CDR1 SQVTM, CDR2 ANQGSEA. V was clipped by 3 bases and J by 3 bases, with 7 bases between them. The CDR3 region has the DNA TGCAGCGTTGACGGTGGGACAGATACGCAGTATTTT. Translation gives CSVDGGTDTQYF.

This clone was observed a handful of times. This sequence joins TRBV4-1 and TRBJ2-2; D might be TRBD1 (7 bases). This CDR3 has 15 residues. Trimming left V 2 bases short and J 3 bases short, with 10 bases between. The V gene's germline CDR1 is MGHRA and CDR2 YSYEKL. The CDR3 DNA follows: TGCGCCAGCAGCCAAATCAGGGGGGACACCGGGGAGCTGTTTTTT. Translated, it gives CASSQIRGDTGELFF.

The CDR3 spells CASRRAVGARETQYF. DNA of the CDR3: TGTGCCAGTAGGCGAGCCGTTGGGGCCCGAGAGACCCAGTACTTC. The chain joins TRBV19 to TRBJ2-5, with a tentative D call TRBD1 (5 bases). This CDR3 spans 15 amino acids. The germline gives CDR1 LNHDA, CDR2 SQIVND (reference sequence). Trimming cost V 6 bases and J 4 bases, with 18 bases left between them.

This chain connects TRBV6-1 to TRBJ2-3; no firm D call. V lost 5 bases and J lost 2, with 11 bases in between. Germline CDR1 reads MNHNS; CDR2 reads SASEGT. This CDR3 contains 14 residues. The CDR3 DNA follows: TGTGCCAGCAGTCTATCAGATCACACAGATACGCAGTATTTT. Its protein product is CASSLSDHTDTQYF.

This chain links TRBV18 with TRBJ1-6, with 9 positions matching TRBD1. With 2 bases clipped from V and 9 bases from J, the junction kept 11 bases outside the gene matches. Germline V gene lookup returns CDR1 KGHSH and CDR2 LQKENI. CDR3 length equals 17 residues. CDR3 loop: CASSPGIQGAQGSPLHF. DNA for the CDR3: TGTGCCAGCTCACCAGGAATACAGGGGGCTCAAGGTTCACCCCTCCACTTT. Full variable domain (missing parts from reference TRBV18 and TRBJ1-6): NAGVMQNPRHLVRRRGQEARLRCSPMKGHSHVYWYRQLPEEGLKFMVYLQKENIIDESGMPKERFSAEFPKEGPSILRIQQVVRGDSAAYFCASSPGIQGAQGSPLHFGNGTRLTVT.